This TCR beta chain originates from a study of Ad26.COV2.S vaccination and SARS-CoV-2 variants. As for the study in general: Within the COV1001 Ad26.COV2.S trial arm, the donor was enrolled. By the intramuscular route, Ad26.COV2.S was given once, or twice 56 days apart. Study results and limitations: Analyses that measured TCR breadth and depth may have underestimated total T cell responses.

In the case of this clone: The antigen is not known.

V gave up 5 bases and J gave up 1 base; unmatched junction bases: 12. Germline values: CDR1 SGHRS, CDR2 YFSETQ. CDR3 length: 19 residues. The treatment here: around 19 received Ad26.COV2.S at low or high dose, single or two shots; about 5 received placebo; per-sample allocation not given. Following the first vaccine or placebo injection, samples were taken on day 63. The administered vaccine (an Ad26 vector) expressed Wuhan-strain SARS-CoV-2 spike. The data were produced by immunoSEQ multiplex PCR, yet TCRdb's version contains in-frame clones alone and is incomplete. Of 300,000 to 350,000 clones listed, less than 90% are singletons.

The source is a person between 18 and 65 years old who received the Ad26.COV2.S COVID-19 vaccine or a placebo. V and J are TRBV5-1 and TRBJ2-2; 12 positions agree with TRBD2. Sample: peripheral blood, taken in a trial of Ad26.COV2.S vaccine versus placebo. The CDR3 sequence: CASREDMTSGSWNTGELFF. The CDR3 region has the DNA TGCGCCAGCAGGGAAGATATGACTAGCGGGAGTTGGAACACCGGGGAGCTGTTTTTT.